The 9 T cell receptor beta chains given below trace back to one sample, sequenced in a study of Graves' ophthalmopathy and Graves' hyperthyroidism. Researchers took RNA transcripts and amplified TCR beta CDR3 regions from them. RT-PCR with HTBI primers came first, then second-round multiplex PCR. A single record per CDR3 protein comes from TCRdb applying MiXCR to the multiplex PCR reads. The sample gives around 600,000 distinct CDR3 sequences, approximately 39% of which show up once; roughly 3% is in the top ten. Material for sequencing was peripheral blood. These receptor sequences come from an adult man with Graves' ophthalmopathy.

The chain is built from TRBV7-9 and TRBJ2-7, with D unclear. Trimming took off 1 base at V and 6 bases at J, with 10 bases between the two ends. Per the germline V gene, CDR1 is SEHNR and CDR2 is FQNEAQ (reference sequence). The CDR3 is made up of 13 amino acids. CDR3 protein: CASSLVNSPEQYF. CDR3 DNA sequence: TGTGCCAGCAGCTTAGTCAACTCCCCCGAGCAGTACTTC.

CDR3 sequence reads: CASSPQEFPLTEAFF. The CDR3 bases are TGTGCCAGCAGCCCCCAGGAATTTCCCCTCACTGAAGCTTTCTTT. This chain joins TRBV5-6 and TRBJ1-1; no reliable D call. Germline V gives CDR1 SGHDT, CDR2 YYEEEE. The CDR3 runs 15 residues. V was pared by 4 bases and J by 4 bases, with 17 bases between.

This clonotype was recorded at least ten times. The rearrangement links TRBV7-9 to TRBJ2-2; 8 positions agree with TRBD1. CDR1 SEHNR and CDR2 FQNEAQ come from the germline V gene (reference sequence). The CDR3 has 20 amino acids. The junction had 15 bases not matched to a gene; V was cut back by 2 bases and J by 1 base. DNA for the CDR3: TGTGCCAGCAGCTTATATGCGGGGCCTCCGGGACAGGTGAACACCGGGGAGCTGTTTTTT. Protein product: CASSLYAGPPGQVNTGELFF. Full variable domain (missing parts from reference TRBV7-9 and TRBJ2-2): DTGVSQNPRHKITKRGQNVTFRCDPISEHNRLYWYRQTLGQGPEFLTYFQNEAQLEKSRLLSDRFSAERPKGSFSTLEIQRTEQGDSAMYLCASSLYAGPPGQVNTGELFFGEGSRLTVL.

This clonotype was detected ten times or more. This sequence joins TRBV6-6 and TRBJ1-4; 7 positions agree with TRBD1. The CDR3 loop spans 14 amino acids. Germline V lookup: CDR1 MNHNY, CDR2 SVGAGI (reference sequence). The trim removed 8 bases at V and 7 bases at J, leaving 10 bases unmatched. The CDR3 nucleotides read TGTGCCAGCCAGCTTGGCCAGGGGGTTGAAAAACTGTTTTTT. This gives the protein CASQLGQGVEKLFF.

Turning to this clonotype: Likely a read error: the CDR3 ends without its conserved phenylalanine or tryptophan. V usage is TRBV9 and J usage is TRBJ2-7, with D perhaps TRBD2 (6 bases). The V gene's germline CDR1 is SGDLS and CDR2 YYNGEE. V lost 4 bases and J 7 bases, leaving 24 bases between the germline ends. The CDR3 covers 16 residues. The CDR3 protein is CASSPSVGGRALEQYL. In DNA, the CDR3 is TGTGCCAGCAGCCCCTCTGTGGGAGGAAGGGCCTTGGAGCAGTACCTC.

This clonotype was seen many times. The V call is TRBV15, the J call TRBJ2-7; D is uncertain. This CDR3 is 13 amino acids long. The ends were cut back, 0 bases at V and 2 bases at J, with 5 bases in the middle. Germline CDR1 LNHNV, CDR2 YYDKDF (reference sequence). DNA of the CDR3: TGTGCCACCAGCAGAGATGGGACCTACGAGCAGTACTTC. Its protein is CATSRDGTYEQYF.

This clonotype has only one observation. CDR3 DNA: TGTGCCAGCAGCTGGACTGGACAGGGCGGGAATGAGCAGTTCTTC. Translation gives CASSWTGQGGNEQFF. V gene TRBV7-9 combines with J gene TRBJ2-1, with TRBD1 identical over 8 bases. V gave up 4 bases and J gave up 7 bases; unmatched junction bases: 9. The CDR3 spans 15 residues. CDR1 is SEHNR and CDR2 is FQNEAQ in the germline V gene (reference sequence).

The genes are TRBV11-3 and TRBJ1-1, with D possibly being TRBD1 (5 bases). V lost 4 bases and J 6 bases, leaving 12 bases between the germline ends. The CDR3 sequence is 13 residues long. From germline, CDR1 is SGHNT and CDR2 YENEEA. CDR3 sequence: CASSSSGTSEAFF. The DNA of the CDR3 is TGTGCCAGCAGCTCGTCAGGGACGTCTGAAGCTTTCTTT. The full variable domain, rest sourced from reference TRBV11-3 and TRBJ1-1, is EAGVVQSPRYKIIEKKQPVAFWCNPISGHNTLYWYLQNLGQGPELLIRYENEEAVDDSQLPKDRFSAERLKGVDSTLKIQPAELGDSAVYLCASSSSGTSEAFFGQGTRLTVV.

This clonotype showed up many times. The V and J genes are TRBV10-3 and TRBJ2-7, with D tentatively TRBD2 (5 bases). Trimming took 0 bases from V and 7 from J, leaving 10 bases between them. This CDR3 is 13 amino acids long. CDR1 is ENHRY and CDR2 is SYGVKD in the germline V gene. CDR3 sequence reads: CAISESVREEQYF. The CDR3 bases are TGTGCCATCAGTGAGTCGGTGAGGGAGGAGCAGTACTTC.